This T cell receptor beta chain was retrieved from a study of shared clonotypes between healthy human individuals. V shed 5 bases and J 3 bases; nucleotides not matched to a gene: 3. Germline values: CDR1 MNHEY, CDR2 SVGAGI. The CDR3 loop spans 14 amino acids. Some clones are missing from TCRdb's copy, which holds only in-frame ones; the method was immunoSEQ multiplex PCR. The sample has roughly 2.5 million clones; approximately 94% are singletons. As for this clone: Other nucleotide sequences in the sample specify the same CDR3.

Sequences were obtained from naive CD4+ T cells sorted from blood. This sample's subset: CD45RA+ positively selected. V is TRBV6-5 and J is TRBJ2-7; 11 nucleotides align to TRBD2. The clonotype was recovered from a man younger than 30 in good health. The CDR3 DNA reads TGTGCCAGCAGTAGACTAGCGGGACTCTACGAGCAGTACTTC. This codes for CASSRLAGLYEQYF.